Below are 32 T cell receptor beta chains sequenced from a single sample in a study of tumor and adjacent non-tumor tissue in lung cancer listed by TCRdb under 2018. Library generation was performed with multiplex PCR. The sample was run on an Illumina HiSeq 2500. TCRbeta libraries were constructed through three rounds of nested PCR with primers (Table S4) according to protocols modified from ARM-PCR. In-frame beta chains were kept once TCRdb had trimmed the public reads at Q25 with fastp and called clones with MiXCR. Rows with a matching CDR3 protein are joined into one entry that keeps the most common DNA and genes. For this sample the table gives about 85,000 distinct CDR3 sequences, of which around 65% were detected only once. Jointly, the top ten make up 15% of the sample. RNA was extracted from bulk unsorted tissue and checked for quality with a NanoDrop ND-1000 and an Agilent 2100. What was sequenced was lung tumor tissue. The source is a man in his 70s with non-small cell lung cancer.

In the case of this clonotype: The CDR3 carries no conserved terminal phenylalanine or tryptophan, so it likely arises from a read error. The CDR3 loop reads CASSLLAVSTDTQYL. The DNA of the CDR3 is TGTGCCAGCAGCTTACTAGCGGTCAGTACAGATACACAGTATCTT. The V and J genes are TRBV11-2 and TRBJ2-3; 7 nucleotides match TRBD2. Germline V CDR1 and CDR2: SGHAT, FQNNGV. The CDR3 has 15 residues.

This clonotype showed up just once. The V and J genes are TRBV4-2 and TRBJ2-7; D is ambiguous. Trimming left V 1 base short and J 9 bases short, with 16 bases between. Germline V gene sequence: CDR1 LGHNA, CDR2 YNFKEQ. The CDR3 extends over 14 amino acids. The CDR3 region is CASSQGDPRSGQYF. The CDR3 DNA reads as TGTGCCAGCAGCCAAGGAGACCCTCGCTCGGGGCAGTACTTC.

Comments on this clonotype: The germline gene is not matched at one end of the junction; a read error may be the cause. The chain uses TRBV28 and TRBJ2-5, with a tentative D call TRBD2 (5 bases). The CDR3 runs 13 residues. Germline values: CDR1 MDHEN, CDR2 SYDVKM. In nucleotides, the CDR3 is TGTGCCAGCAGACAACCGGGAAGTGAGAGCCAGTACTTC. Residues: CASRQPGSESQYF.

Many counts were recorded for this clonotype. The genes are TRBV6-1 and TRBJ1-4; D is uncertain. Germline loops: CDR1 MNHNS, CDR2 SASEGT. V lost 8 bases to trimming and J lost 7 bases, with 8 bases between them. The CDR3 consists of 11 residues. CDR3 nucleotide sequence: TGTGCCAGCCGTGTGGGTGAAAAACTGTTTTTT. Its translation is CASRVGEKLFF.

In its sample, this clonotype was seen many times. The chain combines TRBV7-8 with TRBJ2-7; 7 nucleotides match TRBD2. The V gene end was trimmed by 5 bases and the J gene end by 7 bases; junction bases not matched to a gene: 14. Germline V lookup: CDR1 SGHVS, CDR2 FQNEAQ. This CDR3 has 15 amino acids. CDR3 sequence: CASSPGSSGTREQYF. The CDR3 bases are TGTGCCAGCAGCCCCGGGTCTAGCGGAACACGTGAGCAGTACTTC.

To note about this clonotype: One end of the junction is discordant with germline, which a read error may explain. V is TRBV6-1 and J is TRBJ2-7; no clear D gene. Germline CDR1 MNHNS, CDR2 SASEGT. This CDR3 spans 13 amino acids. In DNA, the CDR3 is TGTGCCAGCAGTCTCGGCCGAACCTACGAGCAGCACTTC. Residues: CASSLGRTYEQHF.

This clonotype showed up just a few times. Being one base from a much bigger clone, this may be a read error. CDR3 DNA: TGCAGCACCGAGGCAGGTTATGGCTACGCCTTC. Residues: CSTEAGYGYAF. This chain links TRBV29-1 with TRBJ1-2; D gene ambiguous. The CDR3 consists of 11 residues. CDR1 is SQVTM and CDR2 is ANQGSEA in the germline V gene.

Concerning this clonotype itself: A much larger clone differs from this one at a single base, so this may be a read error. CDR3 residues: CASSQMHTEYYGYTF. CDR3 bases: TGCGCCAGCAGCCAAATGCACACCGAGTACTATGGCTACACCTTC. The rearrangement uses TRBV4-1 and TRBJ1-2; no firm D call. The CDR3 length is 15 residues. Between the trimmed V and J ends, which lost 2 bases and 3 bases, there was a span of 13 bases. Germline CDR1 reads MGHRA; CDR2 reads YSYEKL.

The chain couples TRBV6-5 to TRBJ2-7; TRBD1 matches at 8 bases. Germline CDR1 and CDR2: MNHEY and SVGAGI. Trimming removed 6 bases from V and 12 bases from J; junction bases left unmatched: 10. CDR3 length equals 12 residues. The DNA of the CDR3 is TGTGCCAGCAGCCCTGGACAGGGACAGTGGTACTTC. It specifies CASSPGQGQWYF.

This clonotype has just a few counts. A much larger clone differs from this one at a single base, so this may be a read error. The V call is TRBV6-1, the J call TRBJ2-7; a weak D match, TRBD2 (5 bases). CDR3 length: 15 residues. The germline V and J ends were trimmed by 5 bases and 0 bases, with 14 bases remaining between them. The germline V gene encodes CDR1 MNHNS and CDR2 SASEGT. CDR3 region: CASSTFGRGSYEQYF. The CDR3 DNA reads TGTGCCAGCAGTACCTTTGGGAGAGGCTCCTACGAGCAGTACTTC.

For this clonotype: One junction end disagrees with the germline gene, perhaps due to a read error. The J gene is TRBJ2-5, the V gene TRBV6-5; 9 bases are a match to TRBD2. The CDR3 is made up of 14 amino acids. Germline-derived CDR1 and CDR2 are MNHEY and SVGAGI. Here the CDR3 DNA reads TGTGCCACCAGTAGACTAGCGGTGGGGGGGATCCAGTACTTC. This translates into CATSRLAVGGIQYF.

This clonotype showed up just once. A junction boundary mismatches the germline segment, possibly from a read error. The rearrangement joins TRBV11-3 to TRBJ2-1; 10 bases agree with TRBD2. This CDR3 has 15 amino acids. Germline assignment: CDR1 SGHNT and CDR2 YENEEA. The CDR3 here is CTSSIGTSAYNEQFF. CDR3 in DNA: TGTACCAGCAGCATAGGGACTAGCGCCTACAATGAGCAGTTCTTC.

This clonotype was seen at least ten times. The J gene is TRBJ2-6, the V gene TRBV28, with 7 bases aligning to TRBD1. Germline CDR1 and CDR2: MDHEN and SYDVKM. The CDR3 contains 17 residues. The V gene end was trimmed by 5 bases and the J gene end by 1 base; junction bases not matched to a gene: 8. Here the CDR3 reads CASSPRQGPSGANVLTF. CDR3 bases: TGTGCCAGCAGTCCACGACAGGGCCCATCTGGGGCCAACGTCCTGACTTTC.

This clonotype was observed a handful of times. The chain joins TRBV6-5 to TRBJ2-7; 9 bases line up with TRBD1. The CDR3 is 14 amino acids. V lost 5 bases to trimming and J lost 3 bases; unmatched junction nucleotides: 5. Germline V gene lookup returns CDR1 MNHEY and CDR2 SVGAGI. This CDR3 reads CASSPGTGFYEQYF. Here the CDR3 DNA reads TGTGCCAGCAGTCCCGGGACAGGGTTCTACGAGCAGTACTTC.

As for this clonotype: A read error may be the cause here, since a much bigger clone is one base away. V gene TRBV7-3 combines with J gene TRBJ2-2, with TRBD1 identical over 9 bases. The CDR3 consists of 13 residues. Germline CDR1 and CDR2: SGHTA and FQGTGA. Trimming removed 9 bases from V and 2 bases from J; junction bases left unmatched: 1. The CDR3 here is CASTGGNTGELFF. CDR3 nucleotide sequence: TGTGCCAGTACAGGGGGCAACACCGGGGAGCTGTTTTTT.

On this clonotype: This may arise from a read error, as a much more abundant clone is one base away. Because the CDR3 is missing its conserved closing phenylalanine or tryptophan, this is likely a read error. V and J are TRBV20-1 and TRBJ2-5; tentatively, D is TRBD1 (6 bases). This CDR3 is 14 amino acids long. V was pared by 1 base and J by 0 bases, with 9 bases between. From germline, CDR1 is DFQATT and CDR2 SNEGSKA (reference sequence). CDR3 loop: CSARVGQYQETQYS. Here the CDR3 DNA reads TGCAGTGCTAGAGTAGGACAGTACCAAGAGACCCAGTACTCC.

This clonotype occurred a few times. The V call is TRBV5-1, the J call TRBJ1-1, with no clear D. This CDR3 contains 14 residues. V lost 3 bases and J lost 4, with 13 bases in between. CDR1 and CDR2 (germline): SGHRS, YFSETQ. CDR3: CASSSLGGSTEAFF. DNA of the CDR3: TGCGCCAGCAGCTCCTTGGGAGGGAGCACTGAAGCTTTCTTT.

Worth noting for this clonotype: One base away lies a much larger clone, so this may be a sequencing read error. J is TRBJ1-5 and V is TRBV10-3; D remains ambiguous. Trimming shortened V by 6 bases and J by 3 bases, and 15 bases separated the two germline ends. From germline, CDR1 is ENHRY and CDR2 SYGVKD. The CDR3 is 15 residues long. The CDR3 loop is CAIRSDSLDNQPQHF. The CDR3 region has the DNA TGTGCCATCAGATCGGACTCCCTGGACAATCAGCCCCAGCATTTT.

The rearrangement joins TRBV29-1 to TRBJ2-7; D perhaps matches TRBD2 (6 bases). This CDR3 has 11 amino acids. CDR1 SQVTM and CDR2 ANQGSEA come from the germline V gene. V lost 7 bases and J 10 bases, leaving 17 bases between the germline ends. Here the CDR3 reads CSARRGTYQYF. The CDR3 nucleotides are TGCAGCGCCCGACGGGGGACCTACCAGTACTTC.

Comments on this clonotype: A much larger clone lies one base from this, so it may be a read error. This sequence joins TRBV28 and TRBJ2-3; D unresolved. There are 12 residues in the CDR3. Germline-derived CDR1 and CDR2 are MDHEN and SYDVKM. The CDR3: CDSSPPLDTQYF. Here the CDR3 DNA reads TGTGACAGCAGTCCACCATTGGATACGCAGTATTTT.

This clonotype was observed a few times. The junction differs from germline at one of its ends, possibly a read error. J is TRBJ1-2 and V is TRBV28; no definite D call. The V gene's germline CDR1 is MDHEN and CDR2 SYDVKM. The CDR3 contains 13 residues. The DNA for the CDR3 is TGTGCCAGCAGTCGGAGGCAACCTAGGAGCTATACCTTC. Translated: CASSRRQPRSYTF.

This clonotype was counted many times. The junction and the germline gene differ at one end; a read error may be behind it. The V gene is TRBV5-4, the J gene TRBJ2-7, with 8 bases fitting TRBD2. Germline V CDR1 and CDR2: SGHNT, YYREEE (reference sequence). The CDR3 spans 15 residues. The CDR3 bases are TGCGCCAGCAGCTTGGAACCAGCGGGGGTCTCCGAGCAGTACTTC. Its translation: CASSLEPAGVSEQYF.

In the case of this clonotype: A much larger clone lies one base from this, so it may be a read error. V and J are TRBV12-3 or TRBV12-4 and TRBJ2-2; possibly TRBD1 for D (6 bases). Deletions cut 8 bases from V and 5 bases from J, with 12 bases between. The CDR3 loop spans 13 amino acids. The CDR3 region has the DNA TGTGCCAGCGGGACATTGAAGACCGGGGAGCTGTTTTTT. Its protein product is CASGTLKTGELFF.

Regarding this clonotype: An end of the junction differs from the germline gene, which may be a read error. This chain uses TRBV4-1 with TRBJ2-7; possible D gene TRBD2, 6 bases. CDR1 MGHRA and CDR2 YSYEKL come from the germline V gene. The CDR3 is 15 residues long. As DNA, the CDR3 is TGCGCCAGCAGCCAAGAACCGGGGGACCGGTTCGAGCACTATTTC. Its translation is CASSQEPGDRFEHYF.

About this clonotype: At one of its ends the junction is not consistent with the germline gene, which may arise from a read error. CDR3 loop: CSIRLAGSYEQYF. The DNA of the CDR3 is TGTTCCATCAGACTAGCGGGAAGTTACGAGCAGTACTTC. V usage is TRBV10-3 and J usage is TRBJ2-7, with 11 bases aligning to TRBD2. This CDR3 is built from 13 residues. Per germline, CDR1 ENHRY and CDR2 SYGVKD.

As for this clonotype: An end of the junction differs from the germline gene, which may be a read error. The rearrangement joins TRBV11-2 to TRBJ2-7, with unresolved D. The CDR3 runs 13 residues. The V gene's germline CDR1 is SGHAT and CDR2 FQNNGV. The CDR3 DNA follows: TGTGCCAGCAGCCTGGATGGGGAACGCGAGCGGTACTTC. Translating it yields CASSLDGERERYF.

On this clonotype itself: A read error is likely, as this CDR3 ends without the conserved phenylalanine or tryptophan. V and J are TRBV11-2 and TRBJ2-3, with D possibly matching TRBD2 (5 bases). V shed 4 bases and J shed 0 bases, with 23 bases lying between them. Germline CDR1 reads SGHAT; CDR2 reads FQNNGV. The CDR3 has 19 residues. CDR3 DNA sequence: TGTGCCAGCAGCTCTGAAAGCCGTAAAGGACTCCGAAGCACAGATACGCAGTATTCC. This gives the protein CASSSESRKGLRSTDTQYS.

Of note for this clonotype: A much larger clone differs from this one at a single base, so this may be a read error. V gene TRBV14 combines with J gene TRBJ2-1; TRBD1 agrees at 9 bases. This CDR3 contains 15 residues. Looked up from germline, CDR1 is SGHDN and CDR2 is FVKESK. CDR3 bases: TGTGCCAGCAGCAAAACAGGGGGCGCTGGGAATGAGCGGTTCTTC. Protein product: CASSKTGGAGNERFF.

This clonotype showed up many times. The genes are TRBV29-1 and TRBJ2-3; D perhaps matches TRBD2 (6 bases). Germline values: CDR1 SQVTM, CDR2 ANQGSEA. The CDR3 contains 15 residues. Deletions cut 1 base from V and 5 bases from J, with 16 bases between. CDR3 DNA: TGCAGCGTTGAAGTGGTAGCGGCCCCTAAAGATACGCAGTATTTT. It codes for CSVEVVAAPKDTQYF.

V gene TRBV29-1 combines with J gene TRBJ1-3, with D hard to call. The CDR3 spans 12 residues. V lost 3 bases and J 7 bases, leaving 10 bases between the germline ends. The germline gives CDR1 SQVTM, CDR2 ANQGSEA. CDR3 coding DNA: TGCAGCGTTGAGCCCAGGAGCAACACCATATATTTT. Protein product: CSVEPRSNTIYF.

This clonotype was counted a few times. Without the conserved terminal phenylalanine or tryptophan, this CDR3 likely stems from a read error. The chain joins TRBV20-1 to TRBJ2-5; 10 bases match TRBD1. V shed 6 bases and J 5 bases; nucleotides not matched to a gene: 9. The CDR3 totals 14 residues. Germline CDR1 DFQATT, CDR2 SNEGSKA (reference sequence). CDR3 protein: CSALTGGAGETQYS. As DNA, the CDR3 is TGCAGTGCCCTGACAGGGGGCGCCGGGGAGACCCAGTACTCC.

Comments on this clonotype: At one boundary the junction diverges from the germline segment, which might be a read error. V gene TRBV28 combines with J gene TRBJ2-2, with D perhaps TRBD2 (5 bases). This CDR3 region has 12 residues. Germline V CDR1 and CDR2: MDHEN, SYDVKM. CDR3 region: CASTRGTGELYF. For the CDR3, the DNA is TGTGCCAGCACACGAGGCACCGGGGAGCTGTATTTT.